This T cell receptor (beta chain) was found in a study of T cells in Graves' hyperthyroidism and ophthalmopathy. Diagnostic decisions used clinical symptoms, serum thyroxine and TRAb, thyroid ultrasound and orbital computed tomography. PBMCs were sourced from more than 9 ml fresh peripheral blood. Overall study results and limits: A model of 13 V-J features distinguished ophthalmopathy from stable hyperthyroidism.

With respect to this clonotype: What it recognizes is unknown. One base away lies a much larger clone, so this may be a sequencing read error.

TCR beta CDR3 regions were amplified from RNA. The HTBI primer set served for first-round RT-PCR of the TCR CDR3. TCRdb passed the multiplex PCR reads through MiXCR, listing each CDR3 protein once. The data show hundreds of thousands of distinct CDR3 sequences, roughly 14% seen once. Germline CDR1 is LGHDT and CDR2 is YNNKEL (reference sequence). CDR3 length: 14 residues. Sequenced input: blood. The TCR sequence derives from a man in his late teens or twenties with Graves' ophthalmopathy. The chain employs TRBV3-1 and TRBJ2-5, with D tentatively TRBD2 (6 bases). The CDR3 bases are TGTGCCGGCAGCCAAGACGGGAGAGTCGAGACCCAGTACTTC. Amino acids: CAGSQDGRVETQYF.